This T cell receptor (beta chain) was captured by sequencing in a study of cytomegalovirus exposure and HLA in healthy donors. About the study: The 95 to 150 validation repertoires were produced on the same platform as the approximately 670 repertoires of the first cohort. This was reported in a later analysis.

Repertoires were generated with immunoSEQ multiplex PCR, while TCRdb's copy carries only in-frame clones and drops some. The sample has about 130,000 clones, 85% to 95% seen once; the top ten hold 1.8%. Germline-derived CDR1 and CDR2 are SEHNR and FQNEAQ (reference sequence). Trimming removed 2 bases from V and 12 bases from J, with 14 bases in between. The CDR3 has 12 residues. The sequencing sample was made of PBMCs. This sequence was found in a man aged 18 to 30 in good health and CMV-seropositive. The chain carries TRBV7-9 and TRBJ2-7; D remains unclear. DNA of the CDR3: TGTGCCAGCAGCTTAATGCCAGGCCGTCGGTACTTC. This codes for CASSLMPGRRYF.